The present T cell receptor (beta chain) was sequenced within a study of cytomegalovirus exposure and HLA in healthy donors. Study results and caveats: Cytomegalovirus status was reportedly diagnosed by the classifier with high sensitivity and specificity.

Sequencing was performed with immunoSEQ multiplex PCR; in TCRdb, only in-frame clones are kept and a portion is missing. The sample lists fewer than 250,000 clones; approximately 90% were seen once. On this clone itself: Its specificity is not known.

Germline V gene sequence: CDR1 MDHEN, CDR2 SYDVKM. With 0 bases removed from V and 0 bases from J, the gap between germline ends came to 11 bases. The CDR3 has 16 amino acids. The V call is TRBV28, the J call TRBJ1-1, with D perhaps TRBD1 (5 bases). Specimen: PBMCs. The receptor was isolated from a man younger than 35 in good health and CMV-seronegative. CDR3 sequence reads: CASSLWSGQLNTEAFF. For the CDR3, the DNA is TGTGCCAGCAGTTTATGGTCAGGACAATTGAACACTGAAGCTTTCTTT.